This is a list of T cell receptor beta chains from one sample in a study of beta chain features in type 1 diabetes. Assay: immunoSEQ multiplex PCR; the TCRdb copy retains only in-frame clones and omits some. The sample carries around 300,000 clones, about 14% recorded once. The sample taken for sequencing was central memory CD4+ T cells from blood. Receptor source: a man aged 25-40 years in good health. Each CDR3 is given with its conserved first and last residue. The D gene is left open where the match is weak. Some rows mark clone size as missing; the rest say once, few, many or name a class of expanded clone.

clone_size: few; v_call: TRBV28; j_call: TRBJ1-2; d_call: TRBD1; cdr3_aa: CASSSETTGNYGYTF; cdr3_nt: TGTGCCAGCAGTTCCGAGACGACAGGGAACTATGGCTACACCTTC
clone_size: -; v_call: TRBV27; j_call: TRBJ2-2; d_call: TRBD1; cdr3_aa: CASSWGQGLRSGELFF; cdr3_nt: TGTGCCAGCAGTTGGGGACAGGGCCTTCGTTCCGGGGAGCTGTTTTTT
clone_size: few; v_call: TRBV27; j_call: TRBJ1-2; d_call: TRBD1; cdr3_aa: CASSRTGGGYTF; cdr3_nt: TGTGCCAGCAGTCGTACAGGGGGTGGCTACACCTTC
clone_size: many; v_call: TRBV6-1; j_call: TRBJ2-3; d_call: -; cdr3_aa: CASSEGAVRTDTQYF; cdr3_nt: TGTGCCAGCAGTGAAGGAGCGGTCCGCACAGATACGCAGTATTTT
clone_size: -; v_call: TRBV5-4; j_call: TRBJ1-3; d_call: -; cdr3_aa: CASSRSPPGLRNTIYF; cdr3_nt: TGTGCCAGCAGCCGCTCACCCCCCGGGCTGAGAAACACCATATATTTT
clone_size: -; v_call: TRBV19; j_call: TRBJ1-5; d_call: -; cdr3_aa: CASSIGLYQPQHF; cdr3_nt: TGTGCCAGTAGTATTGGGCTCTATCAGCCCCAGCATTTT
clone_size: -; v_call: TRBV19; j_call: TRBJ1-5; d_call: -; cdr3_aa: CASSSPASRVSHQPQHF; cdr3_nt: TGTGCCAGTAGTAGCCCCGCTTCCAGGGTATCTCATCAGCCCCAGCATTTT
clone_size: many; v_call: TRBV18; j_call: TRBJ1-4; d_call: -; cdr3_aa: CASTSGILYEKLFF; cdr3_nt: TGTGCCAGCACCTCCGGGATACTATATGAAAAACTGTTTTTT
clone_size: few; v_call: TRBV5-1; j_call: TRBJ1-4; d_call: TRBD1; cdr3_aa: CASSLGGGTEKLFF; cdr3_nt: TGCGCCAGCAGCTTGGGAGGGGGCACGGAAAAACTGTTTTTT
clone_size: -; v_call: TRBV4-3; j_call: TRBJ1-2; d_call: -; cdr3_aa: CASSQGRGANYGYTF; cdr3_nt: TGCGCCAGCAGCCAAGGGCGGGGGGCCAACTATGGCTACACCTTC
clone_size: -; v_call: TRBV4-1; j_call: TRBJ2-1; d_call: TRBD2; cdr3_aa: CASSQDRTSVYNEQFF; cdr3_nt: TGCGCCAGCAGCCAAGACCGGACTAGCGTCTACAATGAGCAGTTCTTC
clone_size: few; v_call: TRBV12-5; j_call: TRBJ1-1; d_call: -; cdr3_aa: CASGNRVRYTEAFF; cdr3_nt: TGTGCTAGTGGTAACAGGGTGCGGTACACTGAAGCTTTCTTT
clone_size: few; v_call: TRBV7-8; j_call: TRBJ2-1; d_call: TRBD2; cdr3_aa: CASSLGLGLAGDNEQFF; cdr3_nt: TGTGCCAGCAGCTTAGGGTTGGGACTAGCGGGGGACAATGAGCAGTTCTTC
clone_size: -; v_call: TRBV6-6; j_call: TRBJ1-3; d_call: -; cdr3_aa: CASSWRNTIYF; cdr3_nt: TGTGCCAGCAGTTGGCGAAACACCATATATTTT
clone_size: few; v_call: TRBV4-3; j_call: TRBJ2-2; d_call: -; cdr3_aa: CASSQDDWGTGELFF; cdr3_nt: TGCGCCAGCAGCCAAGATGATTGGGGCACCGGGGAGCTGTTTTTT
clone_size: -; v_call: TRBV7-2; j_call: TRBJ1-1; d_call: -; cdr3_aa: CASSHMEPRGGAFF; cdr3_nt: TGTGCCAGCAGCCACATGGAACCAAGGGGGGGAGCTTTCTTT
clone_size: -; v_call: TRBV2; j_call: TRBJ2-5; d_call: -; cdr3_aa: CASSVLGETQYF; cdr3_nt: TGTGCCAGCAGTGTCCTGGGAGAGACCCAGTACTTC
clone_size: -; v_call: TRBV9; j_call: TRBJ2-3; d_call: TRBD1; cdr3_aa: CAPPSPGGADTQYF; cdr3_nt: TGTGCCCCCCCGTCCCCAGGGGGCGCAGATACGCAGTATTTT
clone_size: -; v_call: TRBV5-4; j_call: TRBJ1-2; d_call: -; cdr3_aa: CASSGRLNTDYGYTF; cdr3_nt: TGTGCCAGCAGCGGCAGACTGAATACTGACTATGGCTACACCTTC
clone_size: -; v_call: TRBV9; j_call: TRBJ2-1; d_call: -; cdr3_aa: CASSLRQASSYNEQFF; cdr3_nt: TGTGCCAGCAGCCTGAGACAGGCTAGCTCCTACAATGAGCAGTTCTTC
clone_size: -; v_call: TRBV7-2; j_call: TRBJ2-7; d_call: -; cdr3_aa: CASSSRTEVGEQYF; cdr3_nt: TGTGCCAGCAGCTCCCGGACAGAAGTGGGGGAGCAGTACTTC
clone_size: few; v_call: TRBV9; j_call: TRBJ2-1; d_call: -; cdr3_aa: CASSVARYNEQFF; cdr3_nt: TGTGCCAGCAGCGTAGCTAGGTACAATGAGCAGTTCTTC
clone_size: many; v_call: TRBV5-4; j_call: TRBJ2-4; d_call: -; cdr3_aa: CASSSDNPKNIQYF; cdr3_nt: TGTGCCAGCAGCTCCGACAACCCCAAAAACATTCAGTACTTC
clone_size: many; v_call: TRBV6-6; j_call: TRBJ1-2; d_call: -; cdr3_aa: CASSVPTQGGYTF; cdr3_nt: TGTGCCAGCAGTGTCCCGACTCAAGGGGGCTACACCTTC
clone_size: many; v_call: TRBV6-1; j_call: TRBJ1-5; d_call: -; cdr3_aa: CASSEDPTRPQHF; cdr3_nt: TGTGCCAGCAGTGAAGACCCGACTCGGCCCCAGCATTTT
clone_size: few; v_call: TRBV4-3; j_call: TRBJ1-3; d_call: -; cdr3_aa: CASSPLHTGNTIYF; cdr3_nt: TGCGCCAGCAGCCCGCTACACACTGGAAACACCATATATTTT